The source of this TCR beta chain is a study of OX40 agonist ivuxolimab in advanced cancers. Looking at the study overall: An anti-OX40 (CD134) antibody with agonistic activity, ivuxolimab, was administered to patients. At doses from 0.01 to 10 mg/kg, patients were given intravenous ivuxolimab every 2 weeks. Overall study results and limits: Within 6 weeks, CD4+ and CD8+ blood T cells expanded clonally at 0.1 to 3.0 mg/kg. More expanded clones were seen, on average, in CD8+ T cells than in CD4+.

Produced via immunoSEQ multiplex PCR; TCRdb's table is partial and in-frame only. The repertoire holds some 70,000 clones, approximately 89% seen once, with more than 0.85% in the top ten. The V end lost 4 bases, the J end lost 4 bases, and 7 bases lay between the germline ends. The V gene's germline CDR1 is DFQATT and CDR2 SNEGSKA (reference sequence). The CDR3 extends over 11 amino acids. Points on this clone: Its specificity is not known.

The origin of this receptor is an adult with an advanced solid tumor such as melanoma, head and neck, liver or kidney cancer. Sequences were derived from CD4+ or CD8+ T cells sorted from blood, sampled in a trial of the OX40 agonist ivuxolimab. The genes are TRBV20-1 and TRBJ1-2; no clear D gene. In DNA, the CDR3 is TGCAGTGCTAATGACGGCTATGGCTACACCTTC. Translating it yields CSANDGYGYTF.